Sequencing of this T cell receptor (beta chain) was carried out in a study of blood T cells in healthy people across ages. Whole-study results and caveats: Across the age range, TCR beta diversity per million T cells fell in a roughly linear way. Strong correlation linked observed beta diversity and percent naive T cells.

Per sample, a minimum of 7 million PBMCs were isolated. On this clonotype: Antigen specificity is unknown. The junction departs from germline at one end; a sequencing error may be responsible.

This CDR3 contains 14 residues. PCR was performed a second time for about 7 to 11 cycles using a sample-barcoded 5' primer and a J-beta primer mix. A template-switch adaptor containing 12 random nucleotides labeled each cDNA molecule. TCRdb passed the 5' RACE reads through MiXCR, listing each CDR3 protein once. This table holds approximately 670,000 distinct CDR3 sequences, roughly 41% found once. The source material was blood. The V gene is TRBV12-3 or TRBV12-4, the J gene TRBJ2-1; no reliable D call. The receptor comes from an elderly man in good health. Written as DNA, the CDR3 is TGTGCCGGCAGTTTCCCCTCGGGTTACAATGAGCAGTTCTTC. It codes for CAGSFPSGYNEQFF.